This TCR beta chain was observed in a study of cytomegalovirus exposure and HLA in healthy donors. At the level of the study: Earlier findings included 90 million to 120 million unique TCR beta sequences obtained from roughly 200 million T cells. Regarding the study as a whole: Presence/absence results assume similar sequencing depth per donor, which may not hold.

After removal of 9 bases from V and 0 bases from J, the junction contained 2 bases not matched to a gene. Looked up from germline, CDR1 is LNHDA and CDR2 is SQIVND (reference sequence). The length of the CDR3 is 14 residues. About this clone: The antigen is undetermined.

PCR primers comprised 60 Vbeta and 13 Jbeta primers. Libraries were prepared by immunoSEQ multiplex PCR; TCRdb keeps only in-frame clonotypes and omits some of them. Of approximately 190,000 clones listed, about 83% were seen once; the top ten hold less than 2%. The source material was PBMCs. The chain uses TRBV19 and TRBJ2-3, with TRBD2 identical over 11 bases. This clonotype originated in a man in his forties in good health and CMV-seropositive. CDR3 sequence reads: CASGTSGSTDTQYF. The CDR3 nucleotides read TGTGCCAGCGGGACTAGCGGCAGCACAGATACGCAGTATTTT. The whole variable domain, remainder taken from reference TRBV19 and TRBJ2-3, is DGGITQSPKYLFRKEGQNVTLSCEQNLNHDAMYWYRQDPGQGLRLIYYSQIVNDFQKGDIAEGYSVSREKKESFPLTVTSAQKNPTAFYLCASGTSGSTDTQYFGPGTRLTVL.